A single sample is the source of the 3 T cell receptor beta chains below, sequenced in a study of post-analysis software for immune sequencing data. Unique molecular identifiers were carried by the TCR beta cDNA libraries. TCRdb re-called the PCR reads through MiXCR, storing one row per CDR3 protein. The data show approximately 440,000 distinct CDR3 sequences, over 35% seen once. Whole-study findings and limits: Controls showed lower frequencies than patients for five TRBV segments, and TRBV5-6, TRBV5-1 and TRBV20-1 were among these.

No antigens are known for them. Sequencing was performed on blood. The receptors stem from a girl aged 10-17 years with multiple sclerosis.

This sequence joins TRBV5-1 and TRBJ2-3, with D maybe TRBD1 (6 bases). CDR1 is SGHRS, CDR2 YFSETQ, per germline. Trimming removed 0 bases at V and 2 bases at J, with 13 bases between. This CDR3 comprises 16 residues. As DNA, the CDR3 is TGCGCCAGCAGCTTGGGGACAGTAACCACCACAGATACGCAGTATTTT. Encoded protein: CASSLGTVTTTDTQYF.

This clonotype was observed a few times. The V gene is TRBV9, the J gene TRBJ2-3, with a possible D match to TRBD1 (5 bases). The ends were cut back, 0 bases at V and 3 bases at J, with 8 bases in the middle. The CDR3 covers 14 residues. CDR1 and CDR2 (germline): SGDLS, YYNGEE. CDR3 DNA sequence: TGTGCCAGCAGCGTAGGCAGGGAAACAGATACGCAGTATTTT. This codes for CASSVGRETDTQYF. Full variable domain (missing parts from reference TRBV9 and TRBJ2-3): DSGVTQTPKHLITATGQRVTLRCSPRSGDLSVYWYQQSLDQGLQFLIQYYNGEERAKGNILERFSAQQFPDLHSELNLSSLELGDSALYFCASSVGRETDTQYFGPGTRLTVL.

This chain's CDR3 is CASSFGGDTEAFF. In nucleotides, the CDR3 is TGTGCCAGCAGCTTCGGGGGGGACACTGAAGCTTTCTTT. This rearrangement joins TRBV7-9 to TRBJ1-1, with a weak D call TRBD1 (5 bases). The germline V gene has CDR1 SEHNR and CDR2 FQNEAQ (reference sequence). CDR3 size: 13 residues. The ends were cut back, 3 bases at V and 3 bases at J, with 8 bases in the middle.